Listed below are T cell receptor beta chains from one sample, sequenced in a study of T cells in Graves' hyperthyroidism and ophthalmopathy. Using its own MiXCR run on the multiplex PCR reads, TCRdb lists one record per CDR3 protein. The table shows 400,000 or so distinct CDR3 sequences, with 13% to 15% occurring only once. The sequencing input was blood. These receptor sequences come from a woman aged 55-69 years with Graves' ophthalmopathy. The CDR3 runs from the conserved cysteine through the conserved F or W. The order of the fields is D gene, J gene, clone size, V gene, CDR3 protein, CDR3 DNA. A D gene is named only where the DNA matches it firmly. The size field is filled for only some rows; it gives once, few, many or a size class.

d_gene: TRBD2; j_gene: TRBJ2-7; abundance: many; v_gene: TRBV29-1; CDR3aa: CSVGLAGGYEQYF; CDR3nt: TGCAGCGTTGGACTAGCGGGGGGCTACGAGCAGTACTTC
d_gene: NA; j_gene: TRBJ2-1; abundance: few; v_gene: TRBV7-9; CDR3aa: CASSAHTSFNEQFF; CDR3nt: TGTGCCAGCAGCGCCCATACTAGTTTCAATGAGCAGTTCTTC
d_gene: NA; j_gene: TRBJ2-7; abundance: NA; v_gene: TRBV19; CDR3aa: CASKPGTSSYEQYF; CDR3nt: TGTGCCAGTAAACCCGGGACGAGCTCCTACGAGCAGTACTTC
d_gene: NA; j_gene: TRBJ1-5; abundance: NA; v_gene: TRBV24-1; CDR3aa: CATSGQLNQPQHF; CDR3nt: TGTGCCACCAGTGGGCAATTGAATCAGCCCCAGCATTTT
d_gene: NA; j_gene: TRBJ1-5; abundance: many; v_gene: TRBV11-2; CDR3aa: CASSSGQWSNQPQHF; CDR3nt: TGTGCCAGCAGCTCTGGACAGTGGAGCAATCAGCCCCAGCATTTT
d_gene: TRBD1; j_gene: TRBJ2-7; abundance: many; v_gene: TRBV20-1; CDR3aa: CSARDTQGREQYF; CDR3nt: TGCAGTGCTAGAGACACACAGGGGCGCGAGCAGTACTTC
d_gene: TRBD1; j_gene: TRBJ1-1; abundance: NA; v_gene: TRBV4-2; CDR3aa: CASSQDQGGTVNTEAFF; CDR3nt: TGTGCCAGCAGCCAAGATCAAGGGGGCACCGTTAACACTGAAGCTTTCTTT
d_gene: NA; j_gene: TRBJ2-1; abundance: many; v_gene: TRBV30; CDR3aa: CAWRGISGGPYNEQFF; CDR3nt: TGTGCCTGGAGGGGCATTAGCGGAGGCCCCTACAATGAGCAGTTCTTC
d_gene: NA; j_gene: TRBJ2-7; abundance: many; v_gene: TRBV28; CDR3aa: CASSGHGEQYF; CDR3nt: TGTGCCAGCAGTGGACATGGCGAGCAGTACTTC
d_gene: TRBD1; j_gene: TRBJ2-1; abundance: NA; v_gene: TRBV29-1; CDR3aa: CSAHSPGQGDEQFF; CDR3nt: TGCAGCGCCCATTCACCGGGACAGGGAGATGAGCAGTTCTTC
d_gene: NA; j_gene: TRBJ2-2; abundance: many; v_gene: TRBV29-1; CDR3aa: CSVDTGVDGRLFF; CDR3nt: TGCAGCGTTGATACGGGGGTCGACGGTAGGCTGTTTTTT
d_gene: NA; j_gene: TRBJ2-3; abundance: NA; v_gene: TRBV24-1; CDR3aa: CATSEQAPSTDTQYF; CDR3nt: TGTGCCACCAGTGAGCAAGCTCCTAGCACAGATACGCAGTATTTT
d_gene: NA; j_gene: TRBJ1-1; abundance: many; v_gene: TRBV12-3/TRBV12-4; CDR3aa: CASSFNRVDTEAFF; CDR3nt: TGTGCCAGCAGTTTCAACAGGGTAGACACTGAAGCTTTCTTT
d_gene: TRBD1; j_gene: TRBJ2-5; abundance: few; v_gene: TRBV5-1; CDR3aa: CASSLFRTGDQETQYF; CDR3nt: TGCGCCAGCAGCTTGTTTAGGACAGGAGATCAAGAGACCCAGTACTTC
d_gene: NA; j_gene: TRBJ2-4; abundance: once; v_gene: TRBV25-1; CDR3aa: CASSESEDGRGWRETKNIQYF; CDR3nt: TGTGCCAGCAGTGAAAGTGAAGATGGCAGGGGCTGGAGAGAGACCAAAAACATTCAGTACTTC
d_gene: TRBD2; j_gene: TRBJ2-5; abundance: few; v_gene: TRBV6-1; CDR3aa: CASSERLAGLRETQYF; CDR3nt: TGTGCCAGCAGTGAACGACTAGCGGGTCTGAGAGAGACCCAGTACTTC
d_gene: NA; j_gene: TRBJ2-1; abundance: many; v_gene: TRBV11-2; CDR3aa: CASSSLRGRFNEQFF; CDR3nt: TGTGCCAGCAGCTCCCTCCGGGGGAGGTTCAATGAGCAGTTCTTC
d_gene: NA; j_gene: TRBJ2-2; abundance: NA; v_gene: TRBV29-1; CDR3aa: CSGFRGSVGTGELFF; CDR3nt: TGCAGCGGATTCAGGGGTTCAGTAGGGACCGGGGAGCTGTTTTTT
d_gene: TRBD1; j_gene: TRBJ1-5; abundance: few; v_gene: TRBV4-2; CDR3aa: CASSQGTGEAQPQHF; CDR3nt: TGTGCCAGCAGCCAAGGGACAGGGGAGGCTCAGCCCCAGCATTTT
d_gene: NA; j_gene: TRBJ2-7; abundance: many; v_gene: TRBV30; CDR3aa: CAWIPGPTYGYEQYF; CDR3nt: TGTGCCTGGATTCCGGGTCCGACCTATGGTTACGAGCAGTACTTC
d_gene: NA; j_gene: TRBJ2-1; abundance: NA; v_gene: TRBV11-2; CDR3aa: CASYDRGGAGVLANEQFF; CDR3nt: TGTGCCAGCTACGATAGAGGGGGCGCGGGAGTCCTGGCCAATGAGCAGTTCTTC
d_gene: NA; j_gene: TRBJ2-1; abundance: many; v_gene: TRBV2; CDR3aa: CASSEGVTSSYNEQFF; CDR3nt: TGTGCCAGCAGTGAAGGGGTGACTAGCTCCTACAATGAGCAGTTCTTC
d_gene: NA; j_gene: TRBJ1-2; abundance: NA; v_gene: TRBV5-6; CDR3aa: CASSRVGSSGYTF; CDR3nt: TGTGCCAGCAGCCGGGTGGGGAGCTCTGGCTACACCTTC
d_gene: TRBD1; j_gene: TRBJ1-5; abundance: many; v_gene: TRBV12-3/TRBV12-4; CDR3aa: CASSTSRGPGDQPQHF; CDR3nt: TGTGCCAGCAGTACCTCCAGGGGGCCTGGGGATCAGCCCCAGCATTTT
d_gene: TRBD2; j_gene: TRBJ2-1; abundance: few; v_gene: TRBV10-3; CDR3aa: CASLRDYTSWEQFF; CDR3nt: TGTGCCTCCCTCCGGGACTACACTTCGTGGGAGCAGTTCTTC
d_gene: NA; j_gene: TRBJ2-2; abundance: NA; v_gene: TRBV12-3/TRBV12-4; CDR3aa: CASGWGANTGELFF; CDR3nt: TGTGCCAGCGGATGGGGCGCGAACACCGGGGAGCTGTTTTTT
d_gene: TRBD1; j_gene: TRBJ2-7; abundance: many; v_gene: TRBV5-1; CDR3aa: CASSLGDRSNYEQYF; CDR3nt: TGCGCCAGCAGCTTGGGGGACAGGTCCAACTACGAGCAGTACTTC
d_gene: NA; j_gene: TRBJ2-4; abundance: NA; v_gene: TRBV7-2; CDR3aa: CASSPTGLQNRIQYF; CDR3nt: TGTGCCAGCAGCCCAACTGGTCTCCAAAACCGGATTCAGTACTTC
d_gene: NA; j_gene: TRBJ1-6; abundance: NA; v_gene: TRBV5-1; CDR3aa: CASSFRDNSPLHF; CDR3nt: TGCGCCAGCAGCTTCAGGGACAATTCACCCCTCCACTTT
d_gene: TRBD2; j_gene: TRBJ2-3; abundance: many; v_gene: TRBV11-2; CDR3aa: CASSPRAGLAGQDTQYF; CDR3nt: TGTGCCAGCAGTCCCCGGGCCGGACTAGCGGGCCAAGATACGCAGTATTTT
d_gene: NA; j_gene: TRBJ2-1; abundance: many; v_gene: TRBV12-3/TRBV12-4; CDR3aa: CASSLGVTAYNEQFF; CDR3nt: TGTGCCAGCAGTTTAGGCGTGACAGCCTACAATGAGCAGTTCTTC
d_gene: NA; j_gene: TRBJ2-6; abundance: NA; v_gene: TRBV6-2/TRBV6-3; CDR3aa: CASSLNSGANVLTF; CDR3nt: TGTGCCAGCAGCTTGAATTCTGGGGCCAACGTCCTGACTTTC
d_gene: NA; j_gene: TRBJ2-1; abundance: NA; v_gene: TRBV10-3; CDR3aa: CAISDQGGGNEQFF; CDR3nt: TGTGCCATCAGTGATCAGGGGGGAGGCAATGAGCAGTTCTTC
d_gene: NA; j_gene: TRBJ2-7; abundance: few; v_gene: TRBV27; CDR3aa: CASSPPRGAWGYEQYF; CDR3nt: TGTGCCAGCAGTCCCCCCCGGGGTGCTTGGGGCTACGAGCAGTACTTC
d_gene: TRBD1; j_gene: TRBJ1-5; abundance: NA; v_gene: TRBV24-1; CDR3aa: CATSPSGGAGGYQPQHF; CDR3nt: TGTGCCACCAGCCCCTCAGGGGGTGCGGGGGGCTATCAGCCCCAGCATTTT
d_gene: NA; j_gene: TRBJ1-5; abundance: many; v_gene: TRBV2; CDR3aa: CASRPGSYSNQPQHF; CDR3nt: TGTGCCAGCAGACCCGGCTCATATAGCAATCAGCCCCAGCATTTT
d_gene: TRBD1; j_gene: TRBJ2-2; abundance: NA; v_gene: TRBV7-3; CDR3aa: CASSAGRGRGGELFF; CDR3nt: TGTGCCAGCAGCGCTGGCAGGGGGCGCGGCGGGGAGCTGTTTTTT
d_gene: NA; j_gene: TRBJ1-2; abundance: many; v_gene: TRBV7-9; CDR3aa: CASSPGGRAYGYTF; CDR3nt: TGTGCCAGCAGCCCGGGCGGGAGGGCCTATGGCTACACCTTC
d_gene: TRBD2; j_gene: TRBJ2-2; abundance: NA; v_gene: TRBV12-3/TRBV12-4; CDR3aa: CASSRPTSGRAGELFF; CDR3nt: TGTGCCAGCAGCCGGCCGACTAGCGGGAGGGCCGGGGAGCTGTTTTTT
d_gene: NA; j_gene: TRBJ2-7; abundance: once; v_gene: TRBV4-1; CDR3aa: CASSQRGTSAYEQYF; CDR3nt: TGCGCCAGCAGCCAAAGGGGGACTTCTGCCTACGAGCAGTACTTC
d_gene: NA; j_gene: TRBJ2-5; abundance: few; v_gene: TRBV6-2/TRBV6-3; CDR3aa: CATRRDSRETQYF; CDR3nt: TGTGCCACACGCCGGGACTCTCGGGAGACCCAGTACTTC